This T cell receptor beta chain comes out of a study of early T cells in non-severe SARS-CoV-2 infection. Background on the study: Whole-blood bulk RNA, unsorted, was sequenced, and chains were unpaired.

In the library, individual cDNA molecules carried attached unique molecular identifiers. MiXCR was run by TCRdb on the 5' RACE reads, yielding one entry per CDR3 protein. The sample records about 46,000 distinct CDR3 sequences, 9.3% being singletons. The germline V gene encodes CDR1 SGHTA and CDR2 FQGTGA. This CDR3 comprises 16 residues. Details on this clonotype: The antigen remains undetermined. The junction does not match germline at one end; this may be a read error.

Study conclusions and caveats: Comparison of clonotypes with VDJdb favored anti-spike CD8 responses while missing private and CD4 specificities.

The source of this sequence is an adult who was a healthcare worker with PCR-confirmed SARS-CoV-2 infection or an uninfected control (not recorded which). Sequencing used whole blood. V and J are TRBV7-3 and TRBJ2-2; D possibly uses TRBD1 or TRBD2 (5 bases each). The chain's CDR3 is CASSRQGTMNAGELFF. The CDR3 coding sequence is TGTGCCAGCAGCAGACAAGGGACGATGAACGCCGGGGAGCTGTTTTTT. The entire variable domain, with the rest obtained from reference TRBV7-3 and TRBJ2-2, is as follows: GAGVSQTPSNKVTEKGKYVELRCDPISGHTALYWYRQSLGQGPEFLIYFQGTGAADDSGLPNDRFFAVRPEGSVSTLKIQRTERGDSAVYLCASSRQGTMNAGELFFGEGSRLTVL.